The TCR beta chain described here comes from a study of blood T cell repertoires in COVID-19. The overall study: Collection of acute and convalescent COVID-19 samples took place in the United States, Italy and Spain. PBMCs, B-cell-depleted T cells, or T cells were the source of the cDNA or gDNA that made up the material.

The CDR3 consists of 16 residues. V lost 7 bases and J lost 5, with 20 bases in between. The germline V gene has CDR1 LGHNA and CDR2 YNFKEQ. Per the original methods: How many nucleated cells were present was estimated from reference gene primer amplification. The method was immunoSEQ multiplex PCR; TCRdb's version includes in-frame clones alone and lacks a portion of them. The DNA was the basis for D and trimming; V, J and clone size are from that table. Here the sample spans roughly 220,000 clones, about 80% being singletons. The sequencing input was peripheral blood. This sequence joins TRBV4-2 and TRBJ2-2; tentative D call: TRBD2 (7 bases). The clonotype was recovered from a woman in her sixties or seventies with acute or convalescent COVID-19. The CDR3 DNA reads as TGTGCCAGCAACCGTGAGGGGGGGGGCCTAACCGGGGAGCTGTTTTTT. Protein sequence: CASNREGGGLTGELFF.